The entry that follows covers one TCR beta chain sequence. Its antigen remains unknown. The V end was cut by 2 bases, the J end by 5 bases, with 10 bases between. This CDR3 has 13 residues. Germline CDR1 is SNHLY and CDR2 is FYNNEI. The data are from a study of cytomegalovirus exposure and HLA in healthy donors. Some clones are missing from TCRdb's copy, which holds only in-frame ones; the method was immunoSEQ multiplex PCR. The repertoire has tens of thousands of clones, about 94% of them found once; the top ten carry nearly 4.5%. Findings and limits, study-wide: First-cohort TCR clusters tended to co-occur in the roughly 120 validation repertoires, a later analysis found.

This TCR was sampled from a man between 18 and 29 years old in good health and CMV-seropositive. The sample consisted of PBMCs. The chain links TRBV2 to TRBJ2-7; D remains unclear. The CDR3 here is CASSELRIHEQYF. CDR3 sequence (DNA): TGTGCCAGCAGTGAACTCAGGATCCACGAGCAGTACTTC. Full variable domain (rest looked up from reference TRBV2 and TRBJ2-7): EPEVTQTPSHQVTQMGQEVILRCVPISNHLYFYWYRQILGQKVEFLVSFYNNEISEKSEIFDDQFSVERPDGSNFTLKIRSTKLEDSAMYFCASSELRIHEQYFGPGTRLTVT.